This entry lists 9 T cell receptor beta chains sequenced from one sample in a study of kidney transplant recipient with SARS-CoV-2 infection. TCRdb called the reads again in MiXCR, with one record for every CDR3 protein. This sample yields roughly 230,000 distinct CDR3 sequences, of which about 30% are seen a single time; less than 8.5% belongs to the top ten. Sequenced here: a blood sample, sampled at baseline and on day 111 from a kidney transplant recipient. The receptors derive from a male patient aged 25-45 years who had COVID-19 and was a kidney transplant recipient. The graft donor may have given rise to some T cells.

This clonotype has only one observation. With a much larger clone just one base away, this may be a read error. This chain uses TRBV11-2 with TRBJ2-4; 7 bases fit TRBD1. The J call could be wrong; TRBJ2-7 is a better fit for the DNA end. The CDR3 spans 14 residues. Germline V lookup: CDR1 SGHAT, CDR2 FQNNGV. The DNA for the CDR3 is TGTGCCAGCACCCGATGGGACAGACCCTACGAGCAGTACTTC. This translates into CASTRWDRPYEQYF.

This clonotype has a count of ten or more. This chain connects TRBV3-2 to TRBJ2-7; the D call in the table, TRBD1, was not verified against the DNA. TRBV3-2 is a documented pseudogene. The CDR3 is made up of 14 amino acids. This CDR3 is CASSRGPRDYEQYF. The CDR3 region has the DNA TGTGCCAGCAGCCGCGGGCCTCGGGACTACGAGCAGTACTTC.

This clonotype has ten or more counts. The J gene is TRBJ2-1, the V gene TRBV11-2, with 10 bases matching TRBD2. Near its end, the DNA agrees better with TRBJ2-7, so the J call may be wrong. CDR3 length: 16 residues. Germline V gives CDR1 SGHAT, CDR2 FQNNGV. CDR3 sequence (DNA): TGTGCCAGCAGCACCCTACTAGCGGGATTCTCCTACGAGCAGTACTTC. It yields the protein CASSTLLAGFSYEQYF.

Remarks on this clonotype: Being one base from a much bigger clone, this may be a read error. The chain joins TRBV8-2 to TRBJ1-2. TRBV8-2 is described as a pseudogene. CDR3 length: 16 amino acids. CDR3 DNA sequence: TGTGGCAGTTCAGCGCTTGATAGCCGAAAGACCTATGGCTACACCTTC. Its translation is CGSSALDSRKTYGYTF.

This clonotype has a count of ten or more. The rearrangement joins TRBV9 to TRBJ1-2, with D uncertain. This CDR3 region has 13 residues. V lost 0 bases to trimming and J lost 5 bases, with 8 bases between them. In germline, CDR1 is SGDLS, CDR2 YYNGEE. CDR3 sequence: CASSVDGSYGYTF. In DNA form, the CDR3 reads TGTGCCAGCAGCGTAGATGGGTCGTATGGCTACACCTTC.

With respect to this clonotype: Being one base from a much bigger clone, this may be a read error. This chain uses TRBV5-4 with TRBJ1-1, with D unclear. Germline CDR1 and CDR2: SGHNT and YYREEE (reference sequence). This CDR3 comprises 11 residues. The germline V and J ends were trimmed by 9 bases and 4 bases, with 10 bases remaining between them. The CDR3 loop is CAIQGLTEAFF. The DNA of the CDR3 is TGTGCCATTCAAGGGCTCACTGAAGCTTTCTTT.

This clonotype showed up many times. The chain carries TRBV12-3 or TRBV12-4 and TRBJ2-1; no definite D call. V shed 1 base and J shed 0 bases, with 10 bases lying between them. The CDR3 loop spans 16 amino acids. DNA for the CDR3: TGTGCCAGCAGTTTAGGGGTGGCTAACTCCTACAATGAGCAGTTCTTC. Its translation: CASSLGVANSYNEQFF.

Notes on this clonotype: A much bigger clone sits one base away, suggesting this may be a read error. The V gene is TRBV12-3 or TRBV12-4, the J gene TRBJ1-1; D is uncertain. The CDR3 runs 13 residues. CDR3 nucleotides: TGTGCCAGCAGTTTTTTAAGGATAGATGAAGCTTCCTTT. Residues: CASSFLRIDEASF.

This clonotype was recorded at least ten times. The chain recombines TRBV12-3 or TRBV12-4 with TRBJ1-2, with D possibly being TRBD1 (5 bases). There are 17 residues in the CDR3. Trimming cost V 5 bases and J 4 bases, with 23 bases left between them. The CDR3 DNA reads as TGTGCCAGCAGTGGGACTCTCACAGCAGGAAAGACCTATGGCTACACCTTC. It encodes CASSGTLTAGKTYGYTF.